This TCR beta chain was sequenced for a study of cytomegalovirus exposure and HLA in healthy donors. Study results and limitations: For most TCR sequences rarity was the rule, although some public TCRs occurred in many donors.

This clone occurred a few times. No antigen is known for it. Libraries were prepared by immunoSEQ multiplex PCR; TCRdb keeps only in-frame clonotypes and omits some of them. Of approximately 260,000 clones in the sample, about 86% are singletons; the top ten hold about 1%. V was clipped by 7 bases and J by 0 bases, with 12 bases between them. This CDR3 is built from 14 residues. The germline CDR1 and CDR2 sequences are MNHEY and SVGAGI. This sequence joins TRBV6-5 and TRBJ1-1, with D maybe TRBD1 (6 bases). The sequenced sample was PBMCs. The sequence derives from a woman between 18 and 30 years old in good health and CMV-seronegative. CDR3 nucleotide sequence: TGTGCCAGCACTCGGGACAACATGAACACTGAAGCTTTCTTT. Its translation: CASTRDNMNTEAFF.